This T cell receptor (beta chain) was observed in a study of blood T cells in healthy people across ages. This clonotype was counted between two and nine times. Combining a sample-barcoded 5' primer with a J-beta primer mix, a second PCR ran for roughly 6 to 12 cycles. TCRdb ran MiXCR on the 5' RACE reads and lists one entry per CDR3 protein. The sample has about 650,000 distinct CDR3 sequences; 32% are singletons. The authors drew 8.5 to 10 milliliters of peripheral blood from each donor. Sample: blood. This receptor was identified in an elderly woman in good health.

The CDR3 spells CASSSSHTQYF. The CDR3, as DNA: TGTGCCAGCAGTTCCTCTCATACGCAGTATTTT. This rearrangement joins TRBV28 to TRBJ2-3; the D is unclear. CDR3 length: 11 residues. Between the trimmed V and J ends, which lost 4 bases and 7 bases, there was a span of 6 bases. Germline-derived CDR1 and CDR2 are MDHEN and SYDVKM.